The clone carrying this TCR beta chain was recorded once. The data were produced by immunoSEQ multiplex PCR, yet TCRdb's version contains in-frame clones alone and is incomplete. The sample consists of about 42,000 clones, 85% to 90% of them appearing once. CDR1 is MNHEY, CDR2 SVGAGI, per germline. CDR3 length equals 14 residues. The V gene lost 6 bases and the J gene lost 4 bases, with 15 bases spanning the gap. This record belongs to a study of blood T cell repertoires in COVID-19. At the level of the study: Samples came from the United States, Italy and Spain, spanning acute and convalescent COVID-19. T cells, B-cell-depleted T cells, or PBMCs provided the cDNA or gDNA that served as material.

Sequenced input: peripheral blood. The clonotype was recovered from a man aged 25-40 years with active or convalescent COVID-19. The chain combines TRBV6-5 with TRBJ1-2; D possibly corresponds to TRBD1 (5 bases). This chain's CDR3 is CASRSVDSAYGYTF. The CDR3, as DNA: TGTGCCAGCAGATCAGTTGACAGTGCCTATGGCTACACCTTC.